The 7 T cell receptor beta chains below come from one sample, sequenced in a study of blood T cell repertoires in COVID-19. TCRdb keeps only in-frame clones here, not all; method: immunoSEQ multiplex PCR. The sample lists 250,000 to 400,000 clones, less than 85% occurring once. The sample was PBMCs or T cells enriched from blood (not recorded which). The origin of the receptors is a woman aged 25 to 39 who had been exposed to COVID-19.

The rearrangement links TRBV19 to TRBJ2-7; the D gene is possibly TRBD1 (5 bases). Looked up from germline, CDR1 is LNHDA and CDR2 is SQIVND (reference sequence). V was shortened by 5 bases and J by 5 bases, with 13 bases between the two germline ends. The length of the CDR3 is 13 residues. CDR3 DNA sequence: TGTGCCAGTAGTGAAAGGGGAAGGAACGAGCAGTACTTC. The encoded protein is CASSERGRNEQYF.

The rearrangement uses TRBV12-3 or TRBV12-4 and TRBJ1-2; the match to TRBD1 covers 8 bases. Trimming removed 3 bases from V and 6 bases from J; junction bases left unmatched: 3. The CDR3 loop spans 13 amino acids. The CDR3 DNA follows: TGTGCCAGCAGTTTCCGACAGGGGCATGGCTACACCTTC. It translates to CASSFRQGHGYTF.

This clone came up once. The chain carries TRBV4-3 and TRBJ1-2; D is unclear. Germline V gene sequence: CDR1 LGHNA, CDR2 YSLEER. V gave up 3 bases and J gave up 4 bases, with 15 bases separating them. This CDR3 region has 15 residues. The CDR3 here is CASSHIGPGGYGYTF. Written as DNA, the CDR3 is TGCGCCAGCAGCCATATTGGTCCCGGAGGCTATGGCTACACCTTC.

The rearrangement joins TRBV30 to TRBJ2-1, with D hard to call. The CDR3 loop spans 14 amino acids. V was cut by 3 bases and J by 5 bases, with 14 bases left in between. Germline lookup yields CDR1 GTSNPN and CDR2 SVGIG (reference sequence). In DNA form, the CDR3 reads TGTGCCTGGAGGGCCCTCCCCGGAGACAATGAGCAGTTCTTC. Translated, it gives CAWRALPGDNEQFF.

V usage is TRBV20-1 and J usage is TRBJ2-7, with TRBD1 identical over 10 bases. The V segment lost 3 bases and the J segment 3 bases; nucleotides outside the gene matches: 2. Germline loops: CDR1 DFQATT, CDR2 SNEGSKA (reference sequence). CDR3 size: 13 residues. The CDR3 loop is CSASRDRGYEQYF. The CDR3 nucleotides read TGCAGTGCTAGTCGGGACAGGGGCTACGAGCAGTACTTC.

The rearrangement joins TRBV5-4 to TRBJ2-6; 13 bases map to TRBD2. The CDR3 totals 17 residues. Germline CDR1 is SGHNT and CDR2 is YYREEE (reference sequence). J was trimmed by 2 bases and V by 4 bases; bases with no gene match: 3. This CDR3 is CASSALAGGPGANVLTF. As DNA, the CDR3 is TGTGCCAGCAGCGCACTAGCGGGGGGGCCTGGGGCCAACGTCCTGACTTTC.

The chain employs TRBV3-1 (or the pseudogene TRBV3-2) and TRBJ1-4; D remains ambiguous. Germline values: CDR1 LGHDT, CDR2 YNNKEL (reference sequence). This CDR3 comprises 16 residues. Between the trimmed V and J ends, which lost 2 bases and 2 bases, there was a span of 12 bases. The CDR3 nucleotides are TGTGCCAGCAGCCAAATTGGTTCGAGGACTAATGAAAAACTGTTTTTT. Its translation: CASSQIGSRTNEKLFF.